This T cell receptor beta chain derives from a study of cytomegalovirus exposure and HLA in healthy donors (dated by TCRdb to the late 2010s). About the full investigation: An earlier analysis of roughly 500 of the donors reported roughly 300 Gb of sequence data and 117 million unique TCR beta sequences obtained from around 170 million T cells. Roughly 320 gigabases of sequencing data and around 90 million unique TCR sequences made up an early release that covered fewer than 650 HLA-typed donors. Rather than drawing on any new phenotypic data, the later analysis identified candidate immune exposures from TCR beta sequences and the way those sequences occurred across donors. Donor age, sex, ethnicity and CMV serostatus were compiled together with the repertoire data. Among a few hundred genotyped donors of the cohort, an average of 235,054 unique TCR beta nucleotide sequences were sequenced per donor, roughly 18% of them non-productive. HLA typing included class I and class II loci at four-digit resolution. An earlier analysis of fewer than 750 of the donors used high-throughput TCR beta sequencing to judge whether each TCR beta V gene segment behaved as functional or pseudogenic. To predict cytomegalovirus infection status, the study combined high-throughput TCR immunosequencing, statistical association of individual TCRs with disease status, and machine learning. In a later analysis, previously published TCR beta repertoires from 670 or so donors were re-analyzed and high-resolution HLA genotyping was added so that TCR occurrence patterns could be studied. The study aimed to test whether cataloging public T cell receptors could reveal signatures of past pathogen exposure. Along with the roughly 700-subject first cohort, a separate validation cohort of over a hundred different subjects was used. A later genetic analysis took genome-wide SNP genotypes for about 55% of the roughly 700 donors and used that subset as a discovery cohort. All discovery cohort repertoires had been generated using a single sequencing platform. Roughly five DR-DQ haplotypes were handled as single units for association and clustering, since linkage in the cohort was strong. Using immunosequencing, the study profiled T cell repertoires from about 620 subjects and related those repertoires to cytomegalovirus serostatus. The genetic ancestry cluster associated with self-reported Caucasian donors included 70% to 85% of the roughly 400 genotyped donors. The number of typed donors differed by locus: about 629-630 for A, B, C, DRB1 and DQB1; 522 for DQA1; some 610 for DPA1; and around 490 for DPB1. What the research found in general, with its limitations: Across donors, most TCR sequences were observed very rarely, whereas some public TCRs were present in many individuals. A group of highly shared sequence variants was considered likely to be a technical artifact of the sequencing pipeline. Compared with equally common non-associated chains, HLA-associated TCR beta chains in a later analysis were more clonally expanded and had lower generation probabilities. Presence/absence analyses assumed roughly uniform sequencing depth across donors, an assumption that may not hold. In vitro tests confirmed that a few of the cytomegalovirus-associated TCR beta chains recognize cytomegalovirus antigens. In an earlier analysis of fewer than 700 of the donors, most TCR beta V segments appeared in productive rearrangements about 87% or about 30% of the time, broadly matching IMGT annotations. The classifier was reported to diagnose cytomegalovirus status with high specificity and sensitivity in both the original cohort and the validation cohort. Only TCR beta chains were sequenced in this cohort, and the absence of alpha or paired-chain data limited detectable features. A later analysis associated about 17,000 TCR beta sequences with specific HLA alleles at a false discovery rate of 0.05. Linkage disequilibrium might explain the correlated functional status among segregating V segments, but an unknown experimental factor could not be excluded. CMV serostatus was the only immune exposure information available for the cohort. It was suggested by the authors that the approach could potentially be generalized to other disease states and immunological phenotypes. When HLA alleles, especially DR and DQ, strongly co-occurred, attributing TCR associations to individual alleles was difficult. Because HLA typing was missing for some donors at each locus, association tests included only the typed subset. A further reported finding was that TCR beta sequences accurately predicted the HLA-A and HLA-B alleles for most subjects in the first cohort. The 87-base-pair reads could not distinguish some IMGT-functional V segments, including TRBV6-2 and TRBV6-3, so those segments were excluded. The study listed 150 to 200 TCR beta chains as associated with cytomegalovirus. In a later analysis, most CMV-associated TCR beta chains were found to appear HLA-restricted, with HLA associations seemingly driven largely by CMV exposure. A later genetic analysis associated a missense DCLRE1C variant with V-gene and J-gene trimming of TCR beta chains, and an independent cohort replicated the association. Compared with the approximately 670-donor mean, donors in an Asian-associated ancestry cluster had fewer N-insertions in productive TCRs, according to a later genetic analysis. Over 15 rarely observed V segments, including chromosome 9 orphons, were excluded from the earlier analysis of several hundred of the donors because counts were too low. A later analysis found that TCR association rates varied across HLA loci, with DRB1 alleles showing the most associated TCRs and HLA-C alleles the fewest. Several of the top co-occurrence clusters appeared to be linked to parvovirus B19, influenza, CMV and Epstein-Barr virus, according to a later analysis.

The library was made by the immunoSEQ multiplex PCR assay. A mixture of 60 forward primers for TCR Vbeta segments and 13 reverse primers for TCR Jbeta segments was used in the multiplex PCR. Amplification of the CDR3 region of rearranged TCR beta genes was performed with a multiplex PCR assay on genomic DNA. Amplified TCR beta libraries were sequenced as 87-base-pair reads on the Illumina HiSeq System. The paper's processing steps were these. In a later analysis, approximately 74 million unique TCR beta chains were counted across the roughly 610 repertoires, and approximately 11 million of these chains were shared by at least two donors. To remove PCR and sequencing errors, raw reads were error-corrected and collapsed into unique sequences using a nearest-neighbor algorithm that merged closely related sequences. V, D and J gene segments were assigned by aligning CDR3 sequences to IMGT reference sequences. Each retained sequence needed at least a six-nucleotide match to both a V gene segment and a J gene segment. Rearrangements were classified as productive when the CDR3 lacked stop codons and remained in frame with V and J, and all other rearrangements were classified as non-productive. CDR3 was defined by IMGT convention, running from the second conserved V-encoded cysteine to the conserved J-encoded phenylalanine. The earlier analysis of 550 to 650 of the donors excluded any sequence lacking an unambiguous match to a single V gene segment. In an earlier analysis of 587 of the donors, a V segment was called functional when productive rearrangements were above 56.7%, and segregating when the standard deviation between donors exceeded 5%. A statistical classification framework was built to diagnose cytomegalovirus status from the catalog of TCR beta chain sequences. V and J gene assignment, in a later analysis, came from comparing TCR nucleotide sequences with IMGT/GENE-DB human TR gene sequences. A later analysis assigned CDR3 sequences and most-parsimonious VDJ recombination scenarios with the TCRdist pipeline. In a later analysis, every TCR beta chain was defined by the combination of its CDR3 amino acid sequence and its V-gene family, and reads without a unique V-gene family were dropped. To address suspected cross-contamination and a sequencing artifact, a later analysis removed 450 to 700 highly shared, low-generation-probability nucleotide sequences. In a later analysis, a clonal expansion index was calculated for each public chain from normalized within-repertoire ranks of inferred template counts. A later analysis computed generation probabilities with a VDJ recombination model fitted to out-of-frame rearrangements, and checked the results against IGoR. In a later analysis, hypergeometric tests were used to score TCR-TCR, TCR-HLA and TCR-CMV co-occurrence, with a repertoire-size bias correction applied to TCR pairs. False discovery rates were estimated in a later analysis by permuting HLA or CMV assignments 20 times. A later analysis grouped co-occurring TCRs with DBSCAN, adding TCRdist sequence similarity when clustering within HLA-allele-positive subsets. For co-occurrence clustering, repertoires with fewer than 30,000 or more than 120,000 public chains were excluded, along with about five repertoires with anomalous nucleotide sharing. TCRdb provides this immuneACCESS table in a form limited to in-frame rearrangements. Some clones are lacking; in checked studies, under half of them reflect an unresolved V gene, and why the rest are absent is not known. The DNA was the basis for D and trimming; V, J and clone size are from that table. The sample table holds about 230,000 clones, of which approximately 84% were seen once. The ten largest clones take up roughly 0.58% of the sample.

The cohort consisted of hundreds of healthy bone marrow donors. At the time of sampling, all cohort members were nominally healthy, though unrecorded immune exposures were likely present. The donor was CMV seronegative and was included in the group of about 400 seronegative cohort members. A peripheral blood sample was provided by each donor, and peripheral blood mononuclear cells were used for TCR beta sequencing. The Qiagen DNeasy Blood Extraction Kit was used to extract genomic DNA from the blood cell samples. In regard to this clone: Its antigen is unknown. Nothing much larger sits one base from this clone, and base qualities are not available.

The CDR3 spans 15 residues, from the cysteine through the phenylalanine. Only the CDR3 region is kept as DNA, spanning 45 bases read in frame from base 1. The germline V gene encodes CDR1 MNHEY and CDR2 SVGAGI. Trimming costs V 6 bases and J 7 bases, and their ends lie 16 bases apart. The TCR sequence derives from a middle-aged woman in good health and CMV-seronegative. Sequenced: PBMCs. The sequence links TRBV6-5 to TRBJ1-6, with TRBD1 perhaps the D gene, on 6 matching bases. The CDR3 is CASSSSRGPNSPLHF. The sequenced DNA: TGTGCCAGCAGCTCCTCGCGGGGGCCGAATTCACCCCTCCACTTT.